These T cell receptor beta chains were read from a single sample in a study of blood T cell repertoires in COVID-19. Produced via immunoSEQ multiplex PCR; TCRdb's table is partial and in-frame only. The table lists more than 95,000 clones, 84% of them singletons, with over 20% in the top ten. The sequenced sample was peripheral blood. These receptors were taken from a man aged 60-69 years with acute or convalescent COVID-19. Both conserved end residues are part of each CDR3. The D gene is left open where the match is weak. Only some rows state a clone size, as once, few, many or a class for expanded clones.

clone_size | d_call | j_call | v_call | cdr3_aa | cdr3_nt
NA | TRBD2 | TRBJ2-1 | TRBV28 | CASTLAGGPGGEQFF | TGTGCCAGCACTTTAGCGGGAGGGCCTGGTGGTGAGCAGTTCTTC
NA | NA | TRBJ2-7 | TRBV28 | CASSRAGSYEQYF | TGTGCCAGCTCGCGGGCGGGTTCCTACGAGCAGTACTTC
few | NA | TRBJ2-2 | TRBV3-1/TRBV3-2 | CASSQVQGAVGELFF | TGTGCCAGCAGCCAAGTACAGGGTGCGGTCGGGGAGCTGTTTTTT
NA | NA | TRBJ2-7 | TRBV2 | CASSEQGLSYEQYF | TGTGCCAGCAGTGAACAGGGGCTAAGTTACGAGCAGTACTTC
NA | NA | TRBJ2-7 | TRBV10-3 | CAITPGVWDEQYF | TGTGCCATCACCCCCGGGGTGTGGGACGAGCAGTACTTC
NA | NA | TRBJ2-1 | TRBV6-5 | CASSYGWDFGDNEQFF | TGTGCCAGCAGTTACGGTTGGGACTTCGGGGACAATGAGCAGTTCTTC
NA | NA | TRBJ1-3 | TRBV7-6 | CASSPHSAAPGNTIYF | TGTGCCAGCAGCCCGCACTCGGCAGCGCCTGGAAACACCATATATTTT
NA | NA | TRBJ1-2 | TRBV9 | CASSVVGEGYTF | TGTGCCAGCAGCGTAGTCGGGGAGGGCTACACCTTC
NA | NA | TRBJ1-1 | TRBV28 | CASSSPQGYTEAFF | TGTGCCAGCAGTTCCCCACAGGGATACACTGAAGCTTTCTTT
NA | NA | TRBJ2-7 | TRBV5-1 | CASSRTDSSYEQYF | TGCGCCAGCAGCCGGACTGATTCTTCCTACGAGCAGTACTTC
NA | NA | TRBJ2-1 | TRBV4-3 | CASSQGAHNEQFF | TGCGCCAGCAGCCAAGGGGCCCACAATGAGCAGTTCTTC
NA | NA | TRBJ2-4 | TRBV5-4 | CASSLASSAFGRNIQYF | TGTGCCAGCAGCTTGGCCTCGAGCGCGTTTGGGAGGAACATTCAGTACTTC
NA | NA | TRBJ2-3 | TRBV19 | CASSISPGTDTQYF | TGTGCCAGTAGTATTTCTCCAGGCACAGATACGCAGTATTTT
few | NA | TRBJ2-3 | TRBV7-2 | CASSPGTDTQYF | TGTGCCAGCAGCCCGGGCACAGATACGCAGTATTTT
NA | TRBD2 | TRBJ2-7 | TRBV5-1 | CASSSSWTSGRNFYEQYF | TGCGCCAGCAGCTCCTCCTGGACTAGCGGGAGGAACTTCTACGAGCAGTACTTC
NA | TRBD2 | TRBJ2-1 | TRBV9 | CASSPRLARTYNEQFF | TGTGCCAGCAGCCCCCGACTAGCGAGAACCTACAATGAGCAGTTCTTC
NA | NA | TRBJ2-1 | TRBV12-3/TRBV12-4 | CASARGGEQFF | TGTGCCAGCGCCCGAGGAGGGGAGCAGTTCTTC
NA | NA | TRBJ2-2 | TRBV4-3 | CASSQGRDAGELFF | TGCGCCAGCAGCCAAGGTAGAGATGCCGGGGAGCTGTTTTTT
NA | NA | TRBJ1-1 | TRBV2 | CASSAEVGGTEAFF | TGTGCCAGCAGCGCAGAAGTGGGGGGCACTGAAGCTTTCTTT
once | NA | TRBJ2-6 | TRBV11-2 | CASSLFDIVTSGANVLTF | TGTGCCAGCAGCTTATTTGACATAGTAACGTCTGGGGCCAACGTCCTGACTTTC
few | NA | TRBJ1-6 | TRBV14 | CASSPWANSPLHF | TGTGCCAGCAGCCCTTGGGCTAATTCACCCCTCCACTTT
once | TRBD1 | TRBJ2-5 | TRBV5-1 | CASSSTGTATRTQYF | TGCGCCAGCAGCTCGACCGGGACAGCCACAAGGACCCAGTACTTC
NA | NA | TRBJ2-1 | TRBV24-1 | CATSDFPGNVGQFF | TGTGCCACCAGTGATTTCCCAGGTAATGTGGGGCAGTTCTTC
NA | NA | TRBJ1-4 | TRBV19 | CASSTQGTTHEKLFF | TGTGCCAGTAGTACACAGGGAACAACCCATGAAAAACTGTTTTTT